This T cell receptor (beta chain) was observed in a study of persistence of HIV-infected CD4 T cells. The libraries were made with immunoSEQ version 4 in survey mode. Repertoires were generated with immunoSEQ multiplex PCR, while TCRdb's copy carries only in-frame clones and drops some. The sample holds 40,000 to 55,000 clones, about 80% seen once. The CDR3 sequence is 16 residues long. Germline V CDR1 and CDR2: ENHRY, SYGVKD. Trimming removed 0 bases from V and 2 bases from J, with 13 bases in between. A remark on this clone: Its antigen is unknown.

Cells were stimulated with CMV-infected fibroblast lysates at about 10 ug/mL. CD40L-negative CD69-negative CD45RO-high memory CD4+ T cells were sorted as populations depleted of antigen-responding cells. Adults with HIV-1 started suppressive ART while chronically infected. PBMCs were depleted of CD8+ T cells before stimulation. Source: CD4+ T cells sorted from PBMCs after approximately 19-hour stimulation, taken from a patient who received antiretroviral therapy. The source is an adult man with HIV who was CMV-seropositive. This sequence joins TRBV10-3 and TRBJ1-2; possible D gene TRBD1, 5 bases. CDR3: CAISESGPPRNYGYTF. The CDR3 nucleotides are TGTGCCATCAGTGAGTCGGGGCCCCCGAGGAACTATGGCTACACCTTC.